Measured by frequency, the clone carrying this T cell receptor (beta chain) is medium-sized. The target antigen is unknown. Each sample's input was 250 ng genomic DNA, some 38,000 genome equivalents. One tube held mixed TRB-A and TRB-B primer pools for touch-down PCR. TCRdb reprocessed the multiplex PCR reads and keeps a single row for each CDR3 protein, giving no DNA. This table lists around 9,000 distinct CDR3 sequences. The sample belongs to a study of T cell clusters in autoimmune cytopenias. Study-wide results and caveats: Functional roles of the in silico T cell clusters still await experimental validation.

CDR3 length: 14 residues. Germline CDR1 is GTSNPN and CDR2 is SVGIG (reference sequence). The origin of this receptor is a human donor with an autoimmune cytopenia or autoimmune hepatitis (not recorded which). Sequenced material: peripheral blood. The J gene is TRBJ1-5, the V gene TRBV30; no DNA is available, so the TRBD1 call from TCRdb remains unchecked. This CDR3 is CAWSEGQGNQPQHF.